This T cell receptor beta chain is drawn from a study of OX40 agonist ivuxolimab in advanced cancers. Study background: Partial responses were achieved by three patients, one with hepatocellular carcinoma and two with cutaneous melanoma.

Assay used: immunoSEQ multiplex PCR; TCRdb lists only in-frame clones, some missing. The sample has some 70,000 clones, about 81% seen once; the top ten hold 0.42%. Study observations and caveats: Those patients achieving a partial response at 0.1-3.0 mg/kg showed among the lowest clonal expansion. The study found that CD8+ T cells averaged more expanded clones than CD4+.

A note on this clone: Its antigen is unknown.

CDR1 and CDR2 (germline): LGHNA, YSLEER. The CDR3 length is 17 residues. V gave up 0 bases and J gave up 0 bases, with 13 bases separating them. This clonotype originated in an adult with an advanced solid tumor such as melanoma, head and neck, liver or kidney cancer. The source was CD4+ or CD8+ T cells sorted from blood, collected in a trial of the OX40 agonist ivuxolimab. This chain connects TRBV4-3 to TRBJ2-3; no reliable D call. The CDR3: CASSQDQRTVSTDTQYF. The CDR3 DNA sequence: TGCGCCAGCAGCCAAGATCAACGGACGGTAAGCACAGATACGCAGTATTTT.